The 27 T cell receptor beta chains below all came from one sample that was sequenced in a study of graft-versus-host responses after intestinal transplantation. For these receptors, no antigen is known. Using immunoSEQ multiplex PCR, the repertoire was profiled, and TCRdb retains in-frame clones only, with some absent. This sample yields roughly 100,000 clones, of which about 90% are seen a single time; over 0.7% belongs to the top ten. The sample was unstimulated CD4+ T cells sorted from spleen or lymph node cells, taken before intestinal transplant. The origin of the receptors is a human donor who received an intestinal transplant.

V and J are TRBV19 and TRBJ2-1; 12 bases are a match to TRBD2. The V and J ends lost 5 bases and 4 bases, in that order; junction bases with no gene match: 6. CDR3 size: 16 residues. Per the germline V gene, CDR1 is LNHDA and CDR2 is SQIVND (reference sequence). The CDR3 here is CASSPTLAGGYNEQFF. CDR3 nucleotides: TGTGCCAGTAGTCCCACTCTAGCGGGGGGGTACAATGAGCAGTTCTTC.

This clone was observed once. The rearrangement links TRBV10-3 to TRBJ2-3; D gene uncertain. The germline gives CDR1 ENHRY, CDR2 SYGVKD. The CDR3 covers 12 residues. V lost 8 bases and J 2 bases, leaving 8 bases between the germline ends. The CDR3 DNA reads as TGTGCCATCTCCCGGGCCACAGATACGCAGTATTTT. As protein: CAISRATDTQYF.

This clone was seen only a few times. J is TRBJ1-2 and V is TRBV4-1; 8 positions agree with TRBD1. V trimming: 3 bases; J trimming: 8 bases; junction bases outside the gene matches: 5. CDR1 and CDR2 (germline): MGHRA, YSYEKL. The CDR3 totals 13 residues. As DNA, the CDR3 is TGCGCCAGCAGCCACGGACAGGGTGAAGGCTACACCTTC. Translation gives CASSHGQGEGYTF.

The chain recombines TRBV20-1 with TRBJ1-2; no clear D gene. There are 11 residues in the CDR3. Germline V lookup: CDR1 DFQATT, CDR2 SNEGSKA (reference sequence). Trimming cost V 8 bases and J 3 bases, with 10 bases left between them. The CDR3, as DNA: TGCAGTCCTCGAGTAGACTATGGCTACACCTTC. Translated: CSPRVDYGYTF.

This clone appeared a single time. This chain uses TRBV5-1 with TRBJ1-1, with no clear D. Germline lookup yields CDR1 SGHRS and CDR2 YFSETQ. The length of the CDR3 is 15 residues. Trimming pared 0 bases from V and 4 bases from J, leaving 13 bases between. The CDR3 loop is CASSLANYGFTEAFF. In DNA, the CDR3 is TGCGCCAGCAGCTTGGCCAATTATGGGTTCACTGAAGCTTTCTTT.

The chain employs TRBV4-1 and TRBJ2-1; 14 nucleotides line up with TRBD2. This CDR3 is built from 16 residues. V trimming: 4 bases; J trimming: 9 bases; junction bases outside the gene matches: 8. Germline CDR1 and CDR2: MGHRA and YSYEKL. CDR3 DNA sequence: TGCGCCAGCAGCCGCCCGACTAGCGGGGGGGCGCGTGAGCAGTTCTTC. Protein sequence: CASSRPTSGGAREQFF.

The chain couples TRBV13 to TRBJ2-7; D may be TRBD1 (6 bases). V dropped 5 bases and J dropped 1 base, with 24 bases sitting between them. CDR1 PRHDT and CDR2 FYEKMQ come from the germline V gene (reference sequence). The CDR3 contains 18 residues. The CDR3 loop is CASSLNRGLGSFSYEQYF. CDR3 coding DNA: TGTGCCAGCAGCCTGAATAGGGGGTTGGGCAGTTTTTCCTACGAGCAGTACTTC.

The chain employs TRBV10-1 and TRBJ1-1; 7 bases line up with TRBD1. Germline CDR1 WNHNN, CDR2 SYGVQD (reference sequence). V lost 9 bases, J lost 2 bases, and 9 bases stayed unmatched. The CDR3 has 14 residues. For the CDR3, the DNA is TGCGCCAGGTCTAGGGACAGTGTTAACACTGAAGCTTTCTTT. Protein: CARSRDSVNTEAFF.

The chain recombines TRBV18 with TRBJ2-7; D may be TRBD1 (6 bases). V was clipped by 3 bases and J by 2 bases, with 20 bases between them. The germline gives CDR1 KGHSH, CDR2 LQKENI. This CDR3 region has 17 residues. The CDR3 reads CASSPGQSNLAAYEQYF. For the CDR3, the DNA is TGTGCCAGCTCACCTGGACAGAGTAATTTGGCTGCCTACGAGCAGTACTTC.

The V and J genes are TRBV2 and TRBJ1-4, with a tentative D call TRBD1 (6 bases). Germline V gene lookup returns CDR1 SNHLY and CDR2 FYNNEI. Between the trimmed V and J ends, which lost 4 bases and 4 bases, there was a span of 10 bases. This CDR3 contains 14 residues. CDR3 nucleotides: TGTGCCAGCAGTGTAGCAGGGGATAATGAAAAACTGTTTTTT. Translation gives CASSVAGDNEKLFF. Looking up the rest from reference TRBV2 and TRBJ1-4 gives the full variable domain: EPEVTQTPSHQVTQMGQEVILRCVPISNHLYFYWYRQILGQKVEFLVSFYNNEISEKSEIFDDQFSVERPDGSNFTLKIRSTKLEDSAMYFCASSVAGDNEKLFFGSGTQLSVL.

The chain joins TRBV5-1 to TRBJ1-1, with 7 bases identical to TRBD1. This CDR3 spans 13 amino acids. Germline V gene sequence: CDR1 SGHRS, CDR2 YFSETQ. V gave up 3 bases and J gave up 8 bases; unmatched junction bases: 7. The CDR3 sequence: CASSSGDSVEAFF. The CDR3 nucleotides are TGCGCCAGCAGCTCAGGGGACAGCGTGGAAGCTTTCTTT.

V gene TRBV11-3 combines with J gene TRBJ1-2, with 9 bases lining up with TRBD1. From germline, CDR1 is SGHNT and CDR2 YENEEA. V dropped 5 bases and J dropped 2; count of bases not matched to a gene: 6. The CDR3 loop spans 15 amino acids. This CDR3 reads CASSPTGGANYGYTF. DNA for the CDR3: TGTGCCAGCAGCCCTACAGGGGGCGCGAACTATGGCTACACCTTC.

The CDR3 DNA is TGTGCCAGCAGCCAAGACGTGCCGCCTAACTATGGCTACACCTTC. Its protein is CASSQDVPPNYGYTF. The chain joins TRBV14 to TRBJ1-2, with unresolved D. The CDR3 consists of 15 residues. With 0 bases removed from V and 0 bases from J, the gap between germline ends came to 8 bases. Germline V gene data show CDR1 as SGHDN and CDR2 as FVKESK.

The chain couples TRBV5-1 to TRBJ2-1; no definite D call. Trimming pared 1 base from V and 0 bases from J, leaving 14 bases between. The CDR3 spans 17 residues. Germline-derived CDR1 and CDR2 are SGHRS and YFSETQ. In DNA form, the CDR3 reads TGCGCCAGCAGCTTGTTCTCGACCAGTGACTCCTACAATGAGCAGTTCTTC. This gives the protein CASSLFSTSDSYNEQFF.

The genes are TRBV19 and TRBJ2-7; no firm D call. The V gene lost 2 bases and the J gene lost 0 bases, with 14 bases spanning the gap. The germline gives CDR1 LNHDA, CDR2 SQIVND (reference sequence). This CDR3 has 16 amino acids. CDR3 region: CASSIINSLISYEQYF. CDR3 in DNA: TGTGCCAGTAGTATAATCAACAGCCTCATCTCCTACGAGCAGTACTTC.

The chain employs TRBV19 and TRBJ1-2; D perhaps matches TRBD1 (5 bases). There are 14 residues in the CDR3. Germline V lookup: CDR1 LNHDA, CDR2 SQIVND (reference sequence). Trimming stripped 6 bases from V and 13 bases from J, with 24 bases between. The DNA of the CDR3 is TGTGCCAGTAGGCAGAACTCCAGGGTACACCTCTGCACCTTC. Amino acid sequence: CASRQNSRVHLCTF.

V usage is TRBV5-1 and J usage is TRBJ2-1, with D hard to call. The V gene's germline CDR1 is SGHRS and CDR2 YFSETQ. Deletions cut 1 base from V and 8 bases from J, with 13 bases between. CDR3 size: 14 residues. In DNA form, the CDR3 reads TGCGCCAGCAGCTTGAGCATCCCGACATATGAGCAGTTCTTC. It specifies CASSLSIPTYEQFF.

This clone has just a few counts. J is TRBJ2-6 and V is TRBV19; the D call may be TRBD1 or TRBD2 (5 bases each). Germline assignment: CDR1 LNHDA and CDR2 SQIVND (reference sequence). With 3 bases removed from V and 0 bases from J, the gap between germline ends came to 9 bases. The CDR3 extends over 16 amino acids. The CDR3 nucleotides are TGTGCCAGTAGTATCCGGGGCCTCTCTGGGGCCAACGTCCTGACTTTC. It yields the protein CASSIRGLSGANVLTF.

The CDR3 nucleotides read TGTGCCAGCACTAAGGGGTACCAAGAGACCCAGTACTTC. It translates to CASTKGYQETQYF. V and J are TRBV2 and TRBJ2-5; D might be TRBD1 (5 bases). Trimming cost V 7 bases and J 0 bases, with 9 bases left between them. There are 13 residues in the CDR3. Looked up from germline, CDR1 is SNHLY and CDR2 is FYNNEI.

The J gene is TRBJ1-3, the V gene TRBV20-1; no clear D gene. The germline CDR1 and CDR2 sequences are DFQATT and SNEGSKA (reference sequence). The CDR3 runs 11 residues. V was cut by 3 bases and J by 5 bases, with 5 bases left in between. CDR3 coding DNA: TGCAGTGCTAGGGGCCGAAACACCATATATTTT. Its protein is CSARGRNTIYF.

The chain uses TRBV30 and TRBJ1-2; the D gene is possibly TRBD1 (5 bases). The CDR3 runs to 13 residues. Trimming removed 3 bases from V and 4 bases from J, with 12 bases in between. Germline CDR1 reads GTSNPN; CDR2 reads SVGIG (reference sequence). CDR3 in amino acids: CAWRKGTAYGYTF. The CDR3, as DNA: TGTGCCTGGAGGAAAGGGACGGCCTATGGCTACACCTTC.

The V and J genes are TRBV6-1 and TRBJ1-2; 12 bases match TRBD1. CDR3 length: 15 residues. Germline V gene data show CDR1 as MNHNS and CDR2 as SASEGT. CDR3 DNA sequence: TGTGCTCACCGGGACAGGGGGCTCTTTAACTATGGCTACACCTTC. It translates to CAHRDRGLFNYGYTF.

This clone was detected only a few times. The rearrangement joins TRBV6-5 to TRBJ2-7, with 7 bases fitting TRBD1. Trimming cost V 4 bases and J 3 bases; bases outside gene matches: 6. The germline V gene encodes CDR1 MNHEY and CDR2 SVGAGI. The CDR3 is 14 residues long. The CDR3 loop reads CASSWAWDSYEQYF. The CDR3 nucleotides are TGTGCCAGCAGTTGGGCCTGGGACAGCTACGAGCAGTACTTC.

The genes are TRBV12-2 and TRBJ2-3; TRBD1, the table's D call, was not compared with the DNA. TRBV12-2 is recorded as a pseudogene. This CDR3 has 18 residues. CDR3 protein: CASRFSRGRVSSTDTQYF. The CDR3 DNA sequence: TGTGCAAGTCGCTTCAGTAGGGGTAGGGTTTCTAGCACAGATACGCAGTATTTT.

The chain recombines TRBV6-5 with TRBJ1-2; 8 bases agree with TRBD1. The trim removed 4 bases at V and 4 bases at J, leaving 5 bases unmatched. Germline CDR1 and CDR2: MNHEY and SVGAGI. The CDR3 spans 14 residues. The CDR3 coding sequence is TGTGCCAGCAGTTTGAGACAGGGGATCTATGGCTACACCTTC. This gives the protein CASSLRQGIYGYTF.

This chain joins TRBV12-5 and TRBJ2-3; 15 bases agree with TRBD2. V lost 1 base and J lost 4; bases outside the gene matches: 3. CDR1 is LGHNT and CDR2 is FRNRAP in the germline V gene. CDR3 length: 17 amino acids. The CDR3 region is CASGLGRTSGGADTQYF. CDR3 nucleotide sequence: TGTGCTAGTGGTTTGGGACGGACTAGCGGGGGGGCAGATACGCAGTATTTT.

This clone has only a few counts. The chain is built from TRBV5-4 and TRBJ2-7, with a weak D call TRBD2 (5 bases). Germline V lookup: CDR1 SGHNT, CDR2 YYREEE (reference sequence). V was shortened by 2 bases and J by 1 base, with 13 bases between the two germline ends. The CDR3 has 15 amino acids. CDR3 residues: CASSFSADASYEQYF. The CDR3 region has the DNA TGTGCCAGCAGCTTCTCAGCGGACGCTTCCTACGAGCAGTACTTC.